A selection of T cell receptor beta chains follows, all from one sample in a study of T cell changes during pregnancy in multiple sclerosis. Sequencing was performed with immunoSEQ multiplex PCR; in TCRdb, only in-frame clones are kept and a portion is missing. The data contain tens of thousands of clones, 75% to 95% of them singletons. This material consisted of CD4+ T cells from peripheral blood mononuclear cells, taken in the second trimester of pregnancy. The receptor source for this set is a female donor with multiple sclerosis, enrolled in a pregnancy study. Each CDR3 is given with its conserved first and last residue. The order of the fields is J gene, D gene, clone size, V gene, CDR3 protein, CDR3 DNA. D genes are given only for firm matches. Clone sizes are given selectively: once, few, many, or a class where the clone is expanded.

>TRBJ2-5|TRBD2|-|TRBV7-3
CASSPSGGGTQYF
TGTGCCAGCAGCCCAAGCGGCGGGGGGACCCAGTACTTC
>TRBJ2-1|-|once|TRBV11-3
CASSLEAGRNEQFF
TGTGCCAGCAGCTTAGAGGCGGGAAGGAATGAGCAGTTCTTC
>TRBJ1-5|-|-|TRBV4-1
CASSQEQRYQPQHF
TGCGCCAGCAGCCAAGAACAGAGATATCAGCCCCAGCATTTT
>TRBJ2-7|-|-|TRBV6-5
CASGDPYEQYF
TGTGCCTCAGGGGATCCCTACGAGCAGTACTTC
>TRBJ1-6|TRBD1|few|TRBV7-9
CASSLGQNNSPLHF
TGTGCCAGCAGCTTGGGACAGAATAATTCACCCCTCCACTTT
>TRBJ2-7|TRBD2|-|TRBV28
CASILSGGSSYEQYF
TGTGCCAGCATCCTTAGCGGGGGGAGCTCCTACGAGCAGTACTTC
>TRBJ2-7|-|-|TRBV28
CASSFFGTRSSRDSPYEQYF
TGTGCCAGCAGTTTCTTTGGGACGCGATCATCCCGGGACTCGCCCTACGAGCAGTACTTC
>TRBJ2-3|-|-|TRBV6-4
CASSPFLRASTDTQYF
TGTGCCAGCAGCCCCTTTCTGAGGGCTAGCACAGATACGCAGTATTTT
>TRBJ1-5|-|-|TRBV11-2
CASSLDSYSNQPQHF
TGTGCCAGCAGCTTAGATTCCTATAGCAATCAGCCCCAGCATTTT
>TRBJ2-2|TRBD2|-|TRBV7-8
CASSLGFTSGGRSAGELFF
TGTGCCAGCAGCTTAGGCTTTACTAGCGGGGGGAGGTCTGCCGGGGAGCTGTTTTTT
>TRBJ1-3|-|-|TRBV7-2
CASSLEALSGNTIYF
TGTGCCAGCAGCTTAGAAGCCTTATCTGGAAACACCATATATTTT
>TRBJ2-5|-|-|TRBV9
CASTQRVSGETQYF
TGTGCCAGCACCCAGCGGGTCTCGGGGGAGACCCAGTACTTC
>TRBJ2-7|-|-|TRBV30
CACQSHRSSYEQYF
TGTGCTTGCCAGTCACACAGGAGCTCCTACGAGCAGTACTTC
>TRBJ1-1|TRBD1|-|TRBV5-8
CASSLEGGRILNTEAFF
TGTGCCAGCAGCTTGGAAGGGGGCCGGATTTTGAACACTGAAGCTTTCTTT
>TRBJ1-6|TRBD1|once|TRBV6-1
CASSKQGQGESPLHF
TGTGCCAGCAGTAAGCAGGGACAGGGGGAATCACCCCTCCACTTT
>TRBJ1-2|TRBD1|once|TRBV9
CASSDDRGRGYGYTF
TGTGCCAGCAGCGACGACAGGGGTAGGGGCTATGGCTACACCTTC
>TRBJ1-1|-|-|TRBV7-2
CASSLIPRGLSYEAFF
TGTGCCAGCAGCTTAATTCCCAGGGGACTATCCTATGAAGCTTTCTTT
>TRBJ2-7|-|-|TRBV14
CASSQGRGGTRYEQYF
TGTGCCAGCAGCCAAGGGAGGGGCGGGACCCGCTACGAGCAGTACTTC
>TRBJ1-2|-|once|TRBV10-3
CAISETDVQGYTF
TGTGCCATCAGTGAAACAGACGTCCAAGGCTACACCTTC
>TRBJ2-7|TRBD2|-|TRBV27
CASHRLAGDPYEQYF
TGTGCCAGTCACAGACTAGCGGGGGACCCCTACGAGCAGTACTTC
>TRBJ2-4|TRBD2|-|TRBV6-1
CASSEERSSGSNIQYF
TGTGCCAGCAGTGAAGAGAGGTCTAGCGGCTCAAACATTCAGTACTTC
>TRBJ1-5|-|-|TRBV10-3
CAISENPSGFQPQHF
TGTGCCATCAGTGAGAACCCATCAGGGTTTCAGCCCCAGCATTTT
>TRBJ1-1|-|few|TRBV5-1
CASSRLTAMNTEAFF
TGCGCCAGCAGCAGGTTGACAGCAATGAACACTGAAGCTTTCTTT
>TRBJ1-4|-|-|TRBV27
CASSLRSGTNEKLFF
TGTGCCAGCAGTTTACGGAGTGGGACTAATGAAAAACTGTTTTTT
>TRBJ2-5|TRBD2|-|TRBV4-1
CASSQAGYSRGSRETQYF
TGCGCCAGCAGCCAAGCAGGGTATTCGCGGGGGAGTAGGGAGACCCAGTACTTC
>TRBJ2-7|-|-|TRBV11-3
CASSSAVQGEQYF
TGTGCCAGCAGCTCAGCTGTCCAGGGCGAGCAGTACTTC
>TRBJ1-6|TRBD1|-|TRBV9
CASSEGDRSNSPLHF
TGTGCCAGCAGCGAGGGGGACAGGTCGAATTCACCCCTCCACTTT
>TRBJ1-1|-|-|TRBV7-2
CASSRRGENTEAFF
TGTGCCAGCAGCCGGCGCGGTGAGAACACTGAAGCTTTCTTT
>TRBJ2-1|-|-|TRBV7-9
CASSFLGALEQFF
TGTGCCAGCAGCTTCTTGGGCGCACTTGAGCAGTTCTTC
>TRBJ1-2|-|-|TRBV10-3
CAISGTGLSGYTF
TGTGCCATCAGTGGTACAGGGCTCAGCGGCTACACCTTC
>TRBJ2-5|-|-|TRBV19
CASSTRETQYF
TGTGCCAGTAGTACTAGGGAGACCCAGTACTTC
>TRBJ1-5|-|-|TRBV19
CASSSMPVGNQPQHF
TGTGCCAGTAGTTCCATGCCGGTCGGCAATCAGCCCCAGCATTTT
>TRBJ1-2|TRBD1|once|TRBV15
CATSAATGGFYGYTF
TGTGCCACCAGCGCGGCAACAGGGGGCTTTTATGGCTACACCTTC
>TRBJ2-5|-|-|TRBV27
CASRKTGPQETQYF
TGTGCCAGCAGGAAGACAGGACCTCAAGAGACCCAGTACTTC
>TRBJ2-7|-|-|TRBV29-1
CSVRSGYEQYF
TGCAGCGTTAGAAGCGGCTACGAGCAGTACTTC
>TRBJ2-5|TRBD1|-|TRBV2
CASSDRVMEETQYF
TGTGCCAGCTCCGACAGGGTCATGGAAGAGACCCAGTACTTC
>TRBJ1-4|-|once|TRBV5-1
CASSPGLQEKLFF
TGCGCCAGCAGCCCAGGGCTTCAGGAAAAACTGTTTTTT
>TRBJ2-1|-|-|TRBV4-3
CASSPGRGYNEQFF
TGCGCCAGCAGCCCAGGGCGGGGCTACAATGAGCAGTTCTTC
>TRBJ2-5|-|-|TRBV9
CASSVSGHHQETQYF
TGTGCCAGCAGCGTATCAGGGCACCACCAAGAGACCCAGTACTTC
>TRBJ2-7|TRBD2|-|TRBV4-1
CASTRSALMSGRQDEQYF
TGCGCCAGCACCCGATCCGCACTGATGAGCGGGAGACAGGACGAGCAGTACTTC
>TRBJ1-6|TRBD1|-|TRBV5-1
CASSKPGTGDSPLHF
TGCGCCAGCAGCAAACCCGGGACAGGCGATTCACCCCTCCACTTT
>TRBJ1-1|TRBD1|-|TRBV28
CASSTLTGGVTEAFF
TGTGCCAGCAGTACCTTGACAGGGGGGGTCACTGAAGCTTTCTTT
>TRBJ1-3|-|-|TRBV2
CASRWTPSGNTIYF
TGTGCCAGCAGATGGACACCATCTGGAAACACCATATATTTT
>TRBJ2-3|-|-|TRBV18
CASSIGDTDTQYF
TGTGCCAGCTCAATCGGAGACACAGATACGCAGTATTTT
>TRBJ2-7|TRBD1|-|TRBV15
CATSRGTGNSYEQYF
TGTGCCACCAGCAGAGGGACAGGGAACTCCTACGAGCAGTACTTC
>TRBJ1-3|-|-|TRBV11-2
CASSLGGNGNTIYF
TGTGCCAGCAGCTTAGGAGGGAATGGAAACACCATATATTTT
>TRBJ2-7|-|-|TRBV5-1
CASSPGLSGVQNYEQYF
TGCGCCAGCAGCCCGGGTTTATCGGGGGTCCAGAATTACGAGCAGTACTTC
>TRBJ1-1|-|-|TRBV7-3
CASSLLGENTEAFF
TGTGCCAGCAGCTTACTAGGGGAGAACACTGAAGCTTTCTTT
>TRBJ2-3|-|-|TRBV18
CASSPRSGYTDTQYF
TGTGCCAGCTCACCACGTTCAGGCTACACAGATACGCAGTATTTT
>TRBJ2-4|-|-|TRBV4-1
CASSQVGGAGAKNIQYF
TGCGCCAGCAGCCAAGTAGGTGGGGCAGGAGCCAAAAACATTCAGTACTTC
>TRBJ2-1|-|-|TRBV11-1
CASSVAGWAVQFF
TGTGCCAGCAGCGTGGCGGGATGGGCGGTGCAGTTCTTC
>TRBJ1-1|-|-|TRBV7-9
CASSLVAGNTEAFF
TGTGCCAGCAGCTTAGTTGCCGGGAACACTGAAGCTTTCTTT
>TRBJ2-7|TRBD1|-|TRBV10-3
CAISPTGSYEQYF
TGTGCCATCAGCCCGACAGGGAGCTACGAGCAGTACTTC